This T cell receptor beta chain emerged from a study of blood T cell repertoires in COVID-19. Study context: Some COVID-19 samples were acute and others convalescent; all came from the United States, Italy and Spain.

In the study's own analysis: How many nucleated cells were present was estimated from reference gene primer amplification. Sequenced by immunoSEQ multiplex PCR; TCRdb stores in-frame clones only, minus some. V and J calls plus clone size are reproduced from that table; the DNA served to infer D and trimming. The sample lists about 300,000 clones; under 90% were seen once. This CDR3 has 14 amino acids. The germline V gene encodes CDR1 SGHRS and CDR2 YFSETQ. The V gene end was trimmed by 3 bases and the J gene end by 5 bases; junction bases not matched to a gene: 6. This sequence was found in a woman aged 45-60 years who had been exposed to COVID-19. The chain is built from TRBV5-1 and TRBJ2-5, with TRBD1 identical over 8 bases. The sample comprised PBMCs or T cells enriched from blood (not recorded which). The CDR3 bases are TGCGCCAGCAGCTCACAGGGGGTGGAGGAGACCCAGTACTTC. This translates into CASSSQGVEETQYF.